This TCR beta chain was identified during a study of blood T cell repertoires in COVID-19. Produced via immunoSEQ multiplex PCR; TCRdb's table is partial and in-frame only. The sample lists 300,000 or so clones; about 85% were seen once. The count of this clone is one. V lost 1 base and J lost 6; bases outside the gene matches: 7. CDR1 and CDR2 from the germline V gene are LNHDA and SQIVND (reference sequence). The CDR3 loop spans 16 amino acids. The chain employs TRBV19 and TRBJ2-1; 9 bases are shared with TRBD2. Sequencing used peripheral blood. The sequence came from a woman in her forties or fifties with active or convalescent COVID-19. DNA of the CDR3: TGTGCCAGTAGTATAGGAGGGAGCGGGAGGAGCAATGAGCAGTTCTTC. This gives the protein CASSIGGSGRSNEQFF.